A selection of T cell receptor beta chains follows, all from one sample in a study of blood T cell repertoires in COVID-19. The protocol was immunoSEQ multiplex PCR, while the TCRdb copy is restricted to in-frame clones and leaves out a portion. This sample has 200,000 to 250,000 clones; 90% occur once, and the top ten carry around 1.3%. The specimen sequenced was PBMCs or T cells enriched from blood (not recorded which). The receptors stem from a man younger than 40 who had recovered from COVID-19. Both conserved end residues are part of each CDR3. D genes are given only for firm matches. A clone size is listed for some rows: how often the clone was seen (once, few, many), or a class if it is expanded.

abundance	v_gene	j_gene	d_gene	CDR3nt	CDR3aa
once	TRBV27	TRBJ2-1	NA	TGTGCCAGCAGAGGGGGGGACCCTATCAATGAGCAGTTCTTC	CASRGGDPINEQFF
NA	TRBV2	TRBJ2-5	TRBD2	TGTGCCAGCCAGACTAGCGGGGGGATTCAAGAGACCCAGTACTTC	CASQTSGGIQETQYF
NA	TRBV21-1	TRBJ1-2	NA	TGTGCCAGCAACCCCCAGGCGGCAAGGGGTGGCTACACCTTC	CASNPQAARGGYTF
NA	TRBV5-6	TRBJ2-1	NA	TGTGCCAGCAGCTTGCCCACCCTGCATAGCTCCTACAATGAGCAGTTCTTC	CASSLPTLHSSYNEQFF
NA	TRBV3-1/TRBV3-2	TRBJ2-3	TRBD2	TGTGCCAGCAGCCCTCACACCGGACTAGTTAACACAGATACGCAGTATTTT	CASSPHTGLVNTDTQYF
NA	TRBV21-1	TRBJ1-1	NA	TGTGCCAGCAGCAAAAAAGAGTCAACCAACACTGAAGCTTTCTTT	CASSKKESTNTEAFF
NA	TRBV5-1	TRBJ2-2	TRBD2	TGCGCCAGCAGCCTAGCGGGGGGCTCCACCGGGGAGCTGTTTTTT	CASSLAGGSTGELFF
NA	TRBV5-8	TRBJ2-4	TRBD1	TGTGCCAGCAGCTTCACCGGGACAGGGGGTTTGAAAAACATTCAGTACTTC	CASSFTGTGGLKNIQYF
NA	TRBV3-1/TRBV3-2	TRBJ1-4	NA	TGTGCCAGCACGGACAGTTGGGATGAAAAACTGTTTTTT	CASTDSWDEKLFF
NA	TRBV11-2	TRBJ1-4	TRBD1	TGTGCCAGCAGCTTAGAGGGGACAGTCTCGGAAAAACTGTTTTTT	CASSLEGTVSEKLFF
NA	TRBV6-5	TRBJ2-7	TRBD1	TGTGCCAGCAGACGACAGGGGAACTACGAGCAGTACTTC	CASRRQGNYEQYF
NA	TRBV27	TRBJ1-3	NA	TGTGCCAGCAGTTTACGGGGAAGTGGAAACACCATATATTTT	CASSLRGSGNTIYF